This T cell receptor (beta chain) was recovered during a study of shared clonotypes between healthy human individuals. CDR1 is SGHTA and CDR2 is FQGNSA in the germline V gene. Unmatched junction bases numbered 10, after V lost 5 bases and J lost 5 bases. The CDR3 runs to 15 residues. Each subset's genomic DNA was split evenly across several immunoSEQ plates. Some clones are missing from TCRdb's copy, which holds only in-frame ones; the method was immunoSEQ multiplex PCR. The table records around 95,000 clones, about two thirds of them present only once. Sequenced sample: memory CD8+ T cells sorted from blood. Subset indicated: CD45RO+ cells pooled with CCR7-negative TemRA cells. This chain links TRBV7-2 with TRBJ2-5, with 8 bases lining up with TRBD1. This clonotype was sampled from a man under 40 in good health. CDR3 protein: CASSTRTGFTETQYF. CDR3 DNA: TGTGCCAGCAGCACCCGGACAGGGTTTACGGAGACCCAGTACTTC.